This TCR beta chain appears in the sequencing data of a study of OX40 agonist ivuxolimab in advanced cancers. Assay used: immunoSEQ multiplex PCR; TCRdb lists only in-frame clones, some missing. The sample shows tens of thousands of clones, around 90% of them seen only once. Trimming took 5 bases from V and 2 from J, leaving 13 bases between them. Per the germline V gene, CDR1 is MGHRA and CDR2 is YSYEKL. The length of the CDR3 is 14 residues. Sequenced here: CD4+ or CD8+ T cells sorted from blood, sampled in a trial of the OX40 agonist ivuxolimab. The clonotype was recovered from an adult with an advanced solid tumor such as melanoma, head and neck, liver or kidney cancer. V is TRBV4-1 and J is TRBJ2-7; no clear D gene. The CDR3, as DNA: TGCGCCAGCAGCTTAATGACTCCGACCTACGAGCAGTACTTC. Its translation: CASSLMTPTYEQYF.